The 6 T cell receptor beta chains presented below share a single source sample, sequenced in a study of blood T cell repertoires in COVID-19. Sequenced by immunoSEQ multiplex PCR; TCRdb stores in-frame clones only, minus some. Of about 27,000 clones listed, approximately 80% are singletons. Input material: peripheral blood. The receptor set was obtained from an elderly woman with acute or convalescent COVID-19.

V is TRBV27 and J is TRBJ1-2; tentatively, D is TRBD1 (5 bases). The germline gives CDR1 MNHEY, CDR2 SMNVEV (reference sequence). The CDR3 has 15 residues. Deletions cut 6 bases from V and 4 bases from J, with 18 bases between. CDR3 region: CASSSYRGMSYGYTF. CDR3 nucleotide sequence: TGTGCCAGCAGCTCATACCGGGGGATGAGCTATGGCTACACCTTC.

The rearrangement joins TRBV19 to TRBJ1-2; D perhaps matches TRBD1 (6 bases). CDR1 and CDR2 from the germline V gene are LNHDA and SQIVND (reference sequence). Trimming pared 5 bases from V and 4 bases from J, leaving 11 bases between. The CDR3 length is 13 residues. The CDR3 spells CASSAGVSYGYTF. Written as DNA, the CDR3 is TGTGCCAGTAGTGCAGGGGTGAGCTATGGCTACACCTTC.

The chain has TRBV10-3 and TRBJ2-7; TRBD1 is a possible D gene (6 bases). Germline CDR1 ENHRY, CDR2 SYGVKD. The CDR3 runs 16 residues. V dropped 3 bases and J dropped 6 bases, with 21 bases sitting between them. The CDR3 loop reads CAISDPDTDRPGEQYF. In DNA form, the CDR3 reads TGTGCCATCAGTGACCCGGATACGGACAGACCTGGCGAGCAGTACTTC.

V and J are TRBV4-2 and TRBJ2-2; D not resolved. V dropped 4 bases and J dropped 3 bases, with 9 bases sitting between them. The CDR3 has 14 amino acids. The V gene's germline CDR1 is LGHNA and CDR2 YNFKEQ. CDR3 nucleotides: TGTGCCAGCAGCCCGACTGATTACACCGGGGAGCTGTTTTTT. Translating gives CASSPTDYTGELFF.

This rearrangement joins TRBV10-3 to TRBJ2-1; TRBD1 agrees at 9 bases. Losses at the gene ends were 5 bases for V and 6 bases for J; bases not matched to a gene: 2. This CDR3 contains 13 residues. Germline V gene sequence: CDR1 ENHRY, CDR2 SYGVKD. The CDR3 spells CAISWDRVNEQFF. The CDR3 nucleotides read TGTGCCATCAGTTGGGACAGGGTCAATGAGCAGTTCTTC.

The V and J genes are TRBV7-8 and TRBJ2-7, with 7 bases identical to TRBD2. The CDR3 covers 15 residues. The V gene's germline CDR1 is SGHVS and CDR2 FQNEAQ. Trimming cost V 1 base and J 2 bases; bases outside gene matches: 5. CDR3 sequence reads: CASSLVRGGTYEQYF. The CDR3 region has the DNA TGTGCCAGCAGCTTAGTGCGGGGAGGGACCTACGAGCAGTACTTC. The variable domain in full, completed from reference TRBV7-8 and TRBJ2-7, reads GAGVSQSPRYKVAKRGQDVALRCDPISGHVSLFWYQQALGQGPEFLTYFQNEAQLDKSGLPSDRFFAERPEGSVSTLKIQRTQQEDSAVYLCASSLVRGGTYEQYFGPGTRLTVT.